The sequence of this T cell receptor (beta chain) was determined in a study of vaccination and CD4 T cells after COVID-19. Study information: Post-vaccine sampling followed dose two by a median roughly 65 days (range 14 to 241).

The CDR3 is made up of 13 amino acids. Germline CDR1 is KGHDR and CDR2 is SFDVKD. With 2 bases removed from V and 8 bases from J, the gap between germline ends came to 8 bases. The study sequenced cultured CD4+ T cell DNA using the Oncomine TCR Beta short-read assay. MiXCR, run by TCRdb on the PCR reads, gives a single entry per CDR3 protein. The sample contains fewer than 15,000 distinct CDR3 sequences, under 45% of which appear only once. This clonotype was observed a handful of times. The target antigen is unknown. Regarding the study as a whole: Convalescent patients showed a median approximately 83% of reactive clones that were seen only post-vaccination.

The sample's treatment: approximately nine-day PBMC culture with coronavirus spike peptide pools or control peptides (ViraFEST assay). The J gene is TRBJ1-4, the V gene TRBV24-1, with a weak D call TRBD1 (5 bases). The TCR sequence derives from a human donor who had recovered from COVID-19. Material for sequencing was CD4+ T cells from blood, cultured in vitro. The CDR3 DNA is TGTGCCACCAGTGATTCCAACAGGGAAAAACTGTTTTTT. It yields the protein CATSDSNREKLFF.